This TCR beta chain was retrieved from a study of shared clonotypes between healthy human individuals. Broader study findings: Generation of non-shared clonotypes was less probable than generation of clonotypes shared by all four donors.

Nashville, Tennessee was home to all donors, each a Caucasian adult. Concerning this clone itself: Its antigen is not identified.

Sequenced by immunoSEQ multiplex PCR; TCRdb stores in-frame clones only, minus some. The sample shows approximately 980,000 clones, over 60% of them seen only once. V lost 7 bases and J lost 2; bases outside the gene matches: 5. Germline values: CDR1 MNHNS, CDR2 SASEGT. The CDR3 loop spans 14 amino acids. The TCR originated in a man aged 18 to 30 in good health. The sequenced sample consisted of memory CD4+ T cells sorted from blood. Subset defined: CD45RA-negative fraction. The chain has TRBV6-1 and TRBJ2-3; 8 bases are a match to TRBD2. Here the CDR3 DNA reads TGTGCCAGCATTGAGCGGGGGTACACAGATACGCAGTATTTT. Amino acids: CASIERGYTDTQYF.